The 28 T cell receptor beta chains below were found in one sample sequenced in a study of blood T cell repertoires in COVID-19. Profiling relied on immunoSEQ multiplex PCR, and the TCRdb table lists in-frame clones only, not all of them. The sample has 430,000 or so clones, roughly 90% seen once. Input material: peripheral blood. Every receptor here comes from a man younger than 35 with COVID-19, enrolled during active disease.

The rearrangement joins TRBV7-8 to TRBJ1-2, with TRBD1 as a possible D gene (5 bases). Germline CDR1 is SGHVS and CDR2 is FQNEAQ. The V end lost 3 bases, the J end lost 4 bases, and 15 bases lay between the germline ends. The CDR3 extends over 15 amino acids. CDR3 amino acids: CASSFSGPFGYGYTF. The CDR3 nucleotides read TGTGCCAGCAGCTTTTCAGGGCCCTTCGGCTATGGCTACACCTTC.

This chain links TRBV24-1 with TRBJ2-1; the match to TRBD2 covers 10 bases. The V gene's germline CDR1 is KGHDR and CDR2 SFDVKD. This CDR3 comprises 15 residues. The junction had 6 bases not matched to a gene; V was cut back by 5 bases and J by 6 bases. CDR3 DNA: TGTGCCACCAGTGTAGGGCTAGCGGGGGCCAATGAGCAGTTCTTC. This codes for CATSVGLAGANEQFF.

The genes are TRBV19 and TRBJ2-7; no definite D call. The CDR3 spans 13 residues. Looked up from germline, CDR1 is LNHDA and CDR2 is SQIVND (reference sequence). V was clipped by 5 bases and J by 4 bases, with 12 bases between them. Here the CDR3 DNA reads TGTGCCAGTAGTCCCCGCGCCGGGTACGAGCAGTACTTC. This codes for CASSPRAGYEQYF.

The rearrangement uses TRBV5-4 and TRBJ2-3, with TRBD2 matching 12 bases. This CDR3 comprises 15 residues. J lost 3 bases, V lost 3 bases, and 2 bases had no gene match. CDR1 is SGHNT and CDR2 is YYREEE in the germline V gene (reference sequence). The CDR3 nucleotides read TGTGCCAGCAGCTCGACTAGCGGGAGAACAGATACGCAGTATTTT. Its protein is CASSSTSGRTDTQYF.

This chain links TRBV28 with TRBJ2-5, with TRBD2 matching 13 bases. The CDR3 sequence is 12 residues long. Per the germline V gene, CDR1 is MDHEN and CDR2 is SYDVKM. The V gene end was trimmed by 10 bases and the J gene end by 6 bases; junction bases not matched to a gene: 2. The CDR3 here is CATTSGRQTQYF. CDR3 DNA: TGTGCCACGACTAGCGGGAGGCAGACCCAGTACTTC. Based on the CDR3 plus reference TRBV28 and TRBJ2-5, the full variable domain is DVKVTQSSRYLVKRTGEKVFLECVQDMDHENMFWYRQDPGLGLRLIYFSYDVKMKEKGDIPEGYSVSREKKERFSLILESASTNQTSMYLCATTSGRQTQYFGPGTRLLVL.

This rearrangement joins TRBV12-3 or TRBV12-4 to TRBJ1-6; D is uncertain. This CDR3 contains 13 residues. V dropped 9 bases and J dropped 0 bases, with 6 bases sitting between them. Written as DNA, the CDR3 is TGTGCCAGTACAGACTCCTATAATTCACCCCTCCACTTT. Encoded protein: CASTDSYNSPLHF.

J is TRBJ2-2 and V is TRBV7-3; tentative D call: TRBD1 (6 bases). CDR1 and CDR2 from the germline V gene are SGHTA and FQGTGA. This CDR3 comprises 16 residues. Deletions cut 4 bases from V and 3 bases from J, with 15 bases between. CDR3 amino acids: CASSSTPTGDTGELFF. In nucleotides, the CDR3 is TGTGCCAGCAGCTCCACACCGACAGGCGACACCGGGGAGCTGTTTTTT.

The CDR3 bases are TGTGCCAGCAGTGATAATAACAGGGTAGGTCAGCCCCAGCATTTT. Translation: CASSDNNRVGQPQHF. This chain connects TRBV6-2 or TRBV6-3 to TRBJ1-5; weak D call: TRBD1 (6 bases). The CDR3 totals 15 residues. Germline CDR1 is MNHEY and CDR2 is SVGEGT. V was cut by 5 bases and J by 6 bases, with 17 bases left in between.

This clone has a handful of counts. The chain has TRBV2 and TRBJ1-1; weak D call: TRBD1 (6 bases). The germline CDR1 and CDR2 sequences are SNHLY and FYNNEI. CDR3 length equals 14 residues. V lost 0 bases and J lost 4, with 9 bases in between. The CDR3 loop is CASSEALGGTEAFF. For the CDR3, the DNA is TGTGCCAGCAGTGAAGCGTTAGGGGGCACTGAAGCTTTCTTT.

This clone was found a few times. This rearrangement joins TRBV27 to TRBJ2-1; TRBD1 matches at 7 bases. The germline V gene has CDR1 MNHEY and CDR2 SMNVEV (reference sequence). The V and J ends lost 0 bases and 5 bases, in that order; junction bases with no gene match: 4. This CDR3 has 15 residues. The CDR3 DNA follows: TGTGCCAGCAGTTTATCGAGACAGGGAAACAATGAGCAGTTCTTC. Translation gives CASSLSRQGNNEQFF.

CDR3 coding DNA: TGTGCCAGCAGCCTGAGCGGGGGGCCATTGGATACGCAGTATTTT. Encoded protein: CASSLSGGPLDTQYF. The V gene is TRBV9, the J gene TRBJ2-3; 9 positions agree with TRBD2. Germline-derived CDR1 and CDR2 are SGDLS and YYNGEE. Trimming at V came to 4 bases and at J to 6 bases, leaving 9 bases not matched to a gene. This CDR3 spans 15 amino acids.

The rearrangement uses TRBV19 and TRBJ1-5; TRBD1 aligns across 11 bases. J was trimmed by 4 bases and V by 4 bases; bases with no gene match: 3. The CDR3 spans 15 residues. CDR1 is LNHDA, CDR2 SQIVND, per germline (reference sequence). CDR3 in amino acids: CASSKRDRGNQPQHF. CDR3 DNA: TGTGCCAGTAGTAAACGGGACAGGGGGAATCAGCCCCAGCATTTT.

CDR3 nucleotide sequence: TGTGCCAGCAGCTCCCCGGGATCTACTACAGATACGCAGTATTTT. It codes for CASSSPGSTTDTQYF. The chain links TRBV7-9 to TRBJ2-3; a weak D match, TRBD2 (5 bases). Germline loops: CDR1 SEHNR, CDR2 FQNEAQ (reference sequence). The CDR3 has 15 amino acids. Trimming removed 4 bases from V and 3 bases from J, with 14 bases in between.

V and J are TRBV2 and TRBJ2-1; 8 positions agree with TRBD2. CDR1 is SNHLY and CDR2 is FYNNEI in the germline V gene. The CDR3 is 17 residues long. Unmatched junction bases numbered 11, after V lost 7 bases and J lost 0 bases. In DNA form, the CDR3 reads TGTGCCAGCATTCCTCCAGCGGGGGCAAGCTCCTACAATGAGCAGTTCTTC. It encodes CASIPPAGASSYNEQFF.

The gene calls are TRBV5-4 and TRBJ2-1, with TRBD2 matching over 11 bases. This CDR3 is built from 14 residues. From germline, CDR1 is SGHNT and CDR2 YYREEE (reference sequence). V trimming: 1 base; J trimming: 8 bases; junction bases outside the gene matches: 2. The CDR3 DNA reads as TGTGCCAGCAGCTTGACTAGCGGGAGTGATGAGCAGTTCTTC. Translation: CASSLTSGSDEQFF.

The chain employs TRBV6-5 and TRBJ1-1; no firm D call. The CDR3 is 11 residues long. The V end was cut by 7 bases, the J end by 2 bases, with 5 bases between. CDR1 and CDR2 (germline): MNHEY, SVGAGI. The CDR3 DNA reads as TGTGCCAGCACCCTTAACACTGAAGCTTTCTTT. Translation: CASTLNTEAFF.

The chain is built from TRBV20-1 and TRBJ2-7; no definite D call. Trimming removed 4 bases from V and 2 bases from J, with 15 bases in between. CDR3 size: 14 residues. Germline lookup yields CDR1 DFQATT and CDR2 SNEGSKA (reference sequence). The CDR3 DNA follows: TGCAGTGCTAATGACGACATTAGGCCCTACGAGCAGTACTTC. It is translated as CSANDDIRPYEQYF.

This clone was seen once. The J gene is TRBJ2-7, the V gene TRBV6-2 or TRBV6-3, with TRBD2 identical over 7 bases. Trimming removed 5 bases from V and 6 bases from J; junction bases left unmatched: 7. This CDR3 has 13 amino acids. CDR1 and CDR2 (germline): MNHEY, SVGEGT. CDR3 in DNA: TGTGCCAGCAGTACCTCCAGGGAGGGCGAGCAGTACTTC. This sequence encodes CASSTSREGEQYF.

The chain joins TRBV19 to TRBJ2-2; D perhaps matches TRBD1 (6 bases). The CDR3 covers 14 residues. The V and J ends lost 5 bases and 2 bases respectively, with 9 bases between them. CDR1 LNHDA and CDR2 SQIVND come from the germline V gene (reference sequence). This CDR3 reads CASSGTTNTGELFF. Here the CDR3 DNA reads TGTGCCAGTAGTGGGACAACAAACACCGGGGAGCTGTTTTTT.

The chain joins TRBV29-1 to TRBJ2-3; 9 bases are shared with TRBD2. The V segment lost 2 bases and the J segment 2 bases; nucleotides outside the gene matches: 2. The CDR3 contains 14 residues. Germline-derived CDR1 and CDR2 are SQVTM and ANQGSEA. Here the CDR3 reads CSVEWTSVTDTQYF. The DNA for the CDR3 is TGCAGCGTTGAATGGACTAGCGTCACAGATACGCAGTATTTT.

This sequence joins TRBV4-1 and TRBJ2-1; D may be TRBD2 (6 bases). The CDR3 is 16 amino acids. Germline CDR1 reads MGHRA; CDR2 reads YSYEKL. The V end lost 3 bases, the J end lost 2 bases, and 14 bases lay between the germline ends. The CDR3 DNA sequence: TGCGCCAGCAGCCATATTAGCGGAGGGGCCTACAATGAGCAGTTCTTC. It yields the protein CASSHISGGAYNEQFF.

This clone was counted once. The chain recombines TRBV10-1 with TRBJ2-7; D is perhaps TRBD2 (6 bases). V was cut by 3 bases and J by 5 bases, with 14 bases left in between. Germline CDR1 reads WNHNN; CDR2 reads SYGVQD (reference sequence). The CDR3 runs 14 residues. CDR3 in amino acids: CASSEGTRPDEQYF. CDR3 coding DNA: TGCGCCAGCAGTGAAGGGACTCGCCCTGACGAGCAGTACTTC.

The chain carries TRBV3-1 (or the pseudogene TRBV3-2) and TRBJ1-6, with D tentatively TRBD1 (6 bases). Trimming cost V 0 bases and J 3 bases, with 15 bases left between them. This CDR3 has 18 amino acids. Germline loops: CDR1 LGHDT, CDR2 YNNKEL (reference sequence). CDR3 amino acids: CASSQDRGIGYYNSPLHF. CDR3 DNA: TGTGCCAGCAGCCAAGACAGGGGAATAGGCTACTATAATTCACCCCTCCACTTT.

The genes are TRBV27 and TRBJ1-5; D call uncertain. Germline V gene lookup returns CDR1 MNHEY and CDR2 SMNVEV (reference sequence). CDR3 length equals 14 residues. Trimming removed 8 bases at V and 0 bases at J, with 11 bases between. This CDR3 is CASRTLYSNQPQHF. The CDR3 bases are TGTGCCAGCCGAACCCTATATAGCAATCAGCCCCAGCATTTT.

This sequence joins TRBV18 and TRBJ1-4; D may be TRBD1 (5 bases). Trimming removed 2 bases from V and 10 bases from J, with 8 bases in between. Germline V gene data show CDR1 as KGHSH and CDR2 as LQKENI. This CDR3 spans 12 amino acids. Written as DNA, the CDR3 is TGTGCCAGCTCACCAGACAGTCCAAAACTGTTTTTT. Translation gives CASSPDSPKLFF.

J is TRBJ2-5 and V is TRBV9; D might be TRBD2 (5 bases). The CDR3 contains 15 residues. CDR1 SGDLS and CDR2 YYNGEE come from the germline V gene. Trimming cost V 4 bases and J 2 bases, with 15 bases left between them. In DNA, the CDR3 is TGTGCCAGCAGCCCGACTACAACTCGACAAGAGACCCAGTACTTC. Protein sequence: CASSPTTTRQETQYF.

The gene calls are TRBV15 and TRBJ1-2, with TRBD1 identical over 7 bases. V was pared by 0 bases and J by 5 bases, with 9 bases of the junction left unmatched. CDR3 size: 16 residues. CDR1 and CDR2 (germline): LNHNV, YYDKDF (reference sequence). CDR3 coding DNA: TGTGCCACCAGCAGAGACTCCGGGACAGTGCTATATGGCTACACCTTC. Residues: CATSRDSGTVLYGYTF.

The chain has TRBV5-4 and TRBJ2-3, with 7 bases matching TRBD2. Losses at the gene ends were 0 bases for V and 1 base for J; bases not matched to a gene: 5. Germline CDR1 SGHNT, CDR2 YYREEE (reference sequence). The CDR3 is made up of 16 amino acids. The CDR3 sequence: CASSLGSGVGTDTQYF. In DNA form, the CDR3 reads TGTGCCAGCAGCTTGGGAAGCGGGGTGGGCACAGATACGCAGTATTTT.